The 17 T cell receptor beta chains in this list originate from one sample, sequenced in a study of blood T cell repertoires in COVID-19 (dated by TCRdb to about 2020). Library preparation employed the immunoSEQ multiplex PCR assay. The table comes from immuneACCESS by way of TCRdb, which keeps in-frame sequences with V and J called. Part of the clones is missing from these tables; in studies checked, under half for an unresolved V gene and the rest for unknown reasons. The sample table shows about 400,000 clones, and more than 85% are seen once. The ten most abundant clones make up 2.5% to 3.5% of the sample. Sequencing was carried out using PBMCs or T cells enriched from blood (not recorded which). These receptors were taken from a woman aged 25 to 45 who had recovered from COVID-19.

V gene TRBV15 combines with J gene TRBJ1-2, with D perhaps TRBD1 (5 bases). This CDR3 is 13 amino acids long. Per germline, CDR1 LNHNV and CDR2 YYDKDF (reference sequence). Trimming removed 5 bases from V and 3 bases from J, with 10 bases in between. CDR3 bases: TGTGCCACCAGCGAGGACATGTACTATGGCTACACCTTC. It specifies CATSEDMYYGYTF.

This chain joins TRBV30 and TRBJ1-6; 10 nucleotides match TRBD1. The CDR3 runs to 16 residues. J was trimmed by 4 bases and V by 5 bases; bases with no gene match: 8. Germline assignment: CDR1 GTSNPN and CDR2 SVGIG (reference sequence). The CDR3 coding sequence is TGTGCCTGGTCCGGGGACAGGGGTCTTTATAATTCACCCCTCCACTTT. Amino acids: CAWSGDRGLYNSPLHF.

The V call is TRBV5-1, the J call TRBJ2-1, with D perhaps TRBD2 (6 bases). CDR1 and CDR2 (germline): SGHRS, YFSETQ. The CDR3 is 14 amino acids. V lost 4 bases and J lost 4, with 12 bases in between. The CDR3 region is CASSPTGTYNEQFF. CDR3 DNA sequence: TGCGCCAGCAGCCCCACCGGGACTTACAATGAGCAGTTCTTC.

This chain connects TRBV7-8 to TRBJ2-1, with 8 positions matching TRBD2. Per germline, CDR1 SGHVS and CDR2 FQNEAQ. The CDR3 sequence is 17 residues long. The V segment lost 4 bases and the J segment 1 base; nucleotides outside the gene matches: 9. CDR3 amino acids: CASSSISGLGSYNEQFF. The CDR3 DNA reads TGTGCCAGCAGCTCCATTTCGGGACTAGGTTCCTACAATGAGCAGTTCTTC.

The chain couples TRBV28 to TRBJ1-2; D is perhaps TRBD1 (5 bases). The V end was cut by 5 bases, the J end by 1 base, with 8 bases between. The CDR3 runs 13 residues. Per the germline V gene, CDR1 is MDHEN and CDR2 is SYDVKM. CDR3 sequence: CASSPGGNYGYTF. The CDR3 DNA sequence: TGTGCCAGCAGTCCCGGGGGTAACTATGGCTACACCTTC.

The genes are TRBV19 and TRBJ1-1; TRBD1 matches 8 bases. There are 14 residues in the CDR3. Trimming removed 7 bases from V and 0 bases from J; junction bases left unmatched: 4. Germline CDR1 is LNHDA and CDR2 is SQIVND (reference sequence). CDR3 in amino acids: CASTRTGLNTEAFF. CDR3 coding DNA: TGTGCCAGTACACGGACAGGGCTGAACACTGAAGCTTTCTTT.

The CDR3 region is CARQEAYEQYF. CDR3 bases: TGCGCTAGACAGGAAGCCTACGAGCAGTACTTC. This sequence joins TRBV4-1 and TRBJ2-7; possibly TRBD1 for D (6 bases). CDR3 length equals 11 residues. Germline V gene lookup returns CDR1 MGHRA and CDR2 YSYEKL.

The chain uses TRBV9 and TRBJ2-5, with 8 bases lining up with TRBD2. The V segment lost 3 bases and the J segment 3 bases; nucleotides outside the gene matches: 10. The V gene's germline CDR1 is SGDLS and CDR2 YYNGEE. This CDR3 spans 16 amino acids. The CDR3 DNA sequence: TGTGCCAGCAGCGCCGGGGGGGCGGGAGAGGAAGAGACCCAGTACTTC. The encoded protein is CASSAGGAGEEETQYF.

The rearrangement uses TRBV6-1 and TRBJ1-5; 8 nucleotides align to TRBD1. Germline CDR1 reads MNHNS; CDR2 reads SASEGT. J gave up 0 bases and V 2 bases, and 3 bases lay outside the gene matches. The CDR3 covers 16 residues. CDR3 sequence: CASSEQGAGSNQPQHF. The CDR3 DNA is TGTGCCAGCAGTGAACAGGGGGCGGGTAGCAATCAGCCCCAGCATTTT.

The gene calls are TRBV30 and TRBJ2-7, with TRBD1 matching over 7 bases. The CDR3 loop spans 12 amino acids. V was clipped by 6 bases and J by 7 bases; unmatched bases: 9. Germline V gives CDR1 GTSNPN, CDR2 SVGIG (reference sequence). Here the CDR3 reads CACPTGSKEQYF. CDR3 nucleotides: TGTGCCTGCCCGACAGGGAGTAAGGAGCAGTACTTC.

This sequence joins TRBV14 and TRBJ2-7; 10 positions match TRBD2. This CDR3 has 15 amino acids. From germline, CDR1 is SGHDN and CDR2 FVKESK. V gave up 3 bases and J gave up 5 bases; unmatched junction bases: 7. CDR3 DNA: TGTGCCAGCAGCCAGTATAGCGGGAGGTTCGACGAGCAGTACTTC. Amino acid sequence: CASSQYSGRFDEQYF.

CDR3 sequence: CASSLARNTEAFF. The CDR3 DNA reads as TGTGCCAGCAGTTTAGCCAGAAACACTGAAGCTTTCTTT. V gene TRBV2 combines with J gene TRBJ1-1; D is uncertain. The CDR3 covers 13 residues. The germline V gene has CDR1 SNHLY and CDR2 FYNNEI. V shed 5 bases and J shed 2 bases, with 9 bases lying between them.

The chain has TRBV7-9 and TRBJ2-5; possibly TRBD2 for D (5 bases). The length of the CDR3 is 14 residues. The germline CDR1 and CDR2 sequences are SEHNR and FQNEAQ (reference sequence). The germline V and J ends were trimmed by 3 bases and 1 base, with 9 bases remaining between them. The CDR3 coding sequence is TGTGCCAGCAGCTTCGGACTGAGCCAAGAGACCCAGTACTTC. Translating it yields CASSFGLSQETQYF.

V usage is TRBV27 and J usage is TRBJ1-1; perhaps TRBD1 as D (5 bases). The V end was cut by 1 base, the J end by 5 bases, with 11 bases between. The CDR3 has 14 amino acids. Germline V gene lookup returns CDR1 MNHEY and CDR2 SMNVEV (reference sequence). CDR3 nucleotide sequence: TGTGCCAGCAGTTTATTAGGGGTCGGGACTGAAGCTTTCTTT. Protein: CASSLLGVGTEAFF.

The rearrangement links TRBV27 to TRBJ2-7; 8 positions match TRBD1. Germline V gives CDR1 MNHEY, CDR2 SMNVEV (reference sequence). The CDR3 length is 14 residues. V was clipped by 4 bases and J by 7 bases; unmatched bases: 9. The DNA of the CDR3 is TGTGCCAGCAGTTCAGGGGGCGAAAGGGGGGAGCAGTACTTC. Its protein is CASSSGGERGEQYF.

The V and J genes are TRBV11-2 and TRBJ2-7; TRBD2 matches 8 bases. The CDR3 runs 14 residues. Germline CDR1 is SGHAT and CDR2 is FQNNGV. Germline trimming cut 3 bases from V and 5 bases from J; bases unmatched to any gene: 6. CDR3 nucleotide sequence: TGTGCCAGCAGCTTTGACGGGGGGGCCGACGAGCAGTACTTC. Its translation is CASSFDGGADEQYF.

The chain recombines TRBV15 with TRBJ2-7; TRBD1 is a possible D gene (6 bases). V lost 0 bases to trimming and J lost 4 bases, with 28 bases between them. Per the germline V gene, CDR1 is LNHNV and CDR2 is YYDKDF (reference sequence). This CDR3 has 20 residues. In nucleotides, the CDR3 is TGTGCCACCAGCAGAGATACTAGGCACCCGGACGGGCGAAGGGGGTACGAGCAGTACTTC. The encoded protein is CATSRDTRHPDGRRGYEQYF.